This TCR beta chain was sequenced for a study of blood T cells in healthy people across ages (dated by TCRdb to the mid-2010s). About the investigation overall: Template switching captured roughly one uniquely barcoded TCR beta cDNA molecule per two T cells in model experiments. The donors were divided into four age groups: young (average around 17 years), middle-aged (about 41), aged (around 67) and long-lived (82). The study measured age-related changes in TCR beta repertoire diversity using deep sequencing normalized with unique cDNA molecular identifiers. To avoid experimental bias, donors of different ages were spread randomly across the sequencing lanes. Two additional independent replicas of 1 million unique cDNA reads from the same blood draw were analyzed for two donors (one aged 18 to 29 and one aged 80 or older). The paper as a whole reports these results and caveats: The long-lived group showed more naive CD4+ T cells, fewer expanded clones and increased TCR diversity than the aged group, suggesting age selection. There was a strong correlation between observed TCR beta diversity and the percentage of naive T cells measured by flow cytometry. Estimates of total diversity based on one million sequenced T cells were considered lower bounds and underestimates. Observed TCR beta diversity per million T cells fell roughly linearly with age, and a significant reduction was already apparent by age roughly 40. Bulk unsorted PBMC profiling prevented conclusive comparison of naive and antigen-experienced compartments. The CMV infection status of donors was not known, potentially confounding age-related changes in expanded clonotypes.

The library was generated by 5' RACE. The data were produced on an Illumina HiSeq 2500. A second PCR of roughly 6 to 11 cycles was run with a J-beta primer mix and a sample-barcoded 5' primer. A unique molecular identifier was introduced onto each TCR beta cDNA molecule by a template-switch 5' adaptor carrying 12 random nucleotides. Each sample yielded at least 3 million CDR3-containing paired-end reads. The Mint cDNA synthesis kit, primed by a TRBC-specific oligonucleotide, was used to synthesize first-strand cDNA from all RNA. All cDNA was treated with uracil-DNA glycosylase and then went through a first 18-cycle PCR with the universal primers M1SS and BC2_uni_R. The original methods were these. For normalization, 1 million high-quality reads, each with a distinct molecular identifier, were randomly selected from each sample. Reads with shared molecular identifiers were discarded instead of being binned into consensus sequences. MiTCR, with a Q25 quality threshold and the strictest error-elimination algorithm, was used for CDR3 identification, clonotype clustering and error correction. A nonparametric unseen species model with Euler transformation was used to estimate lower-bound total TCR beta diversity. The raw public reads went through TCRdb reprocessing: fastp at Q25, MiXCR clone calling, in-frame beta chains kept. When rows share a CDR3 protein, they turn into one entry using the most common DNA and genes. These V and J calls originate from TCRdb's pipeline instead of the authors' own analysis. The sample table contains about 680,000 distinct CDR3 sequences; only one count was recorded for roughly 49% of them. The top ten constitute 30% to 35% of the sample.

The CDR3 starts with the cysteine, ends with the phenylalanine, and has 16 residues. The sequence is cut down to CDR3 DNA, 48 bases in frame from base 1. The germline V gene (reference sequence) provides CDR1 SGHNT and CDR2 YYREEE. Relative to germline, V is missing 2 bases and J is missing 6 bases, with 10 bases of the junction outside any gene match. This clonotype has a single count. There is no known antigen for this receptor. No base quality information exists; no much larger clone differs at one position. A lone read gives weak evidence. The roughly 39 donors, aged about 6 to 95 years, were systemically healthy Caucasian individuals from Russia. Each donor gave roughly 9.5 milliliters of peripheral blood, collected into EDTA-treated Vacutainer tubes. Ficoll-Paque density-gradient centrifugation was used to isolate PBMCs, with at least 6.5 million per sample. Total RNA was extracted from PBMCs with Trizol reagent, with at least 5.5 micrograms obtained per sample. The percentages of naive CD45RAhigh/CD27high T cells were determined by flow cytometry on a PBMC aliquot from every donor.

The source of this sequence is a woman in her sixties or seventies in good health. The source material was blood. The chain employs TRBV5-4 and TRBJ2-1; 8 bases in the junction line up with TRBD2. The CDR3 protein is CASSFAGGPSGNEQFF. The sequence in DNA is TGTGCCAGCAGCTTTGCGGGAGGCCCGTCTGGCAATGAGCAGTTCTTC.